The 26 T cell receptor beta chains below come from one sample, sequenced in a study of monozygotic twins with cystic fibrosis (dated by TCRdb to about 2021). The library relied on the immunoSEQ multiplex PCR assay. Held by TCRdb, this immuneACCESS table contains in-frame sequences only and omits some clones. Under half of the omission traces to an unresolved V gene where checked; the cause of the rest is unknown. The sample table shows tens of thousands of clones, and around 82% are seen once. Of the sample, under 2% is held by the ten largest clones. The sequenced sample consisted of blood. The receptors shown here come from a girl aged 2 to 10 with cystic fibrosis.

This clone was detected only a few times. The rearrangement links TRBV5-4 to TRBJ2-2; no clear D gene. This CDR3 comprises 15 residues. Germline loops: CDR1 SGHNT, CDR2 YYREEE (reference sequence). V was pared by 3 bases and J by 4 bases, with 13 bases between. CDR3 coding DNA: TGTGCCAGCAGCTCCTGGAACGGCCCCACCGGGGAGCTGTTTTTT. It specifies CASSSWNGPTGELFF. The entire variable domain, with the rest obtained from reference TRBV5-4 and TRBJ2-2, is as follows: ETGVTQSPTHLIKTRGQQVTLRCSSQSGHNTVSWYQQALGQGPQFIFQYYREEENGRGNFPPRFSGLQFPNYSSELNVNALELDDSALYLCASSSWNGPTGELFFGEGSRLTVL.

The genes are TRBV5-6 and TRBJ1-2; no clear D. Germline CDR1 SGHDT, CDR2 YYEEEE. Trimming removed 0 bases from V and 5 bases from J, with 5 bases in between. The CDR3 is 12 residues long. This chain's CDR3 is CASSLAGYGYTF. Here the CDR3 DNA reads TGTGCCAGCAGCTTGGCCGGGTATGGCTACACCTTC.

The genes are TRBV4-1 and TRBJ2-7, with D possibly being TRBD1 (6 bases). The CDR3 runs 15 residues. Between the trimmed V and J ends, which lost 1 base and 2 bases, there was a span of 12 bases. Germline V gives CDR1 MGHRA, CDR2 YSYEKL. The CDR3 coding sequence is TGCGCCAGCAGCCAAGTTTCGGACAGAGCCTACGAGCAGTACTTC. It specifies CASSQVSDRAYEQYF.

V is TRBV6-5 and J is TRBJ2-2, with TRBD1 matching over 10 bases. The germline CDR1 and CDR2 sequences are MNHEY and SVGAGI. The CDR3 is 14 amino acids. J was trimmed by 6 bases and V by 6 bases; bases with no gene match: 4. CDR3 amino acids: CASRGTGVAGELFF. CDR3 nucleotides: TGTGCCAGCAGGGGGACAGGGGTCGCCGGGGAGCTGTTTTTT.

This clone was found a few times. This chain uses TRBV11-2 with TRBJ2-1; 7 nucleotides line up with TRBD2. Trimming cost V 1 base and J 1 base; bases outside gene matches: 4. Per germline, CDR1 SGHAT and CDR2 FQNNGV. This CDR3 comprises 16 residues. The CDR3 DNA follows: TGTGCCAGCAGCTTAGTCGGGCGGGGGTCCTACAATGAGCAGTTCTTC. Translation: CASSLVGRGSYNEQFF. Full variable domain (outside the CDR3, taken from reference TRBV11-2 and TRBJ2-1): EAGVAQSPRYKIIEKRQSVAFWCNPISGHATLYWYQQILGQGPKLLIQFQNNGVVDDSQLPKDRFSAERLKGVDSTLKIQPAKLEDSAVYLCASSLVGRGSYNEQFFGPGTRLTVL.

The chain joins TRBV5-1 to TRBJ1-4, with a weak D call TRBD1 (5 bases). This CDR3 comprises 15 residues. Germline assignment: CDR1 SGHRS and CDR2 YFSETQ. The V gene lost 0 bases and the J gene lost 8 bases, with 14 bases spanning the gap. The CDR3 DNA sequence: TGCGCCAGCAGCTTGGCTCAGGGAGTAGGGGAAAAACTGTTTTTT. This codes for CASSLAQGVGEKLFF.

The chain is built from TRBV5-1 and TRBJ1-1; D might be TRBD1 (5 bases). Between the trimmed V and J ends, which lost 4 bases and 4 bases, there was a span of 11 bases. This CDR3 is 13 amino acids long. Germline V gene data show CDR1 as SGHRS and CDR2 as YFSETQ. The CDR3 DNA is TGCGCCAGCAGCCCAGGAGGGGTCACTGAAGCTTTCTTT. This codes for CASSPGGVTEAFF.

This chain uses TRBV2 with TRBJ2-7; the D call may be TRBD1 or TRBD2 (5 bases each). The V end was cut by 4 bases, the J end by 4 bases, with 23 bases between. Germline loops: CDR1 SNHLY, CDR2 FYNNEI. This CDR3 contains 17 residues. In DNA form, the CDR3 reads TGTGCCAGCAGTGTGGAGAAGCTCGGGACGGTCGAATACGAGCAGTACTTC. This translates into CASSVEKLGTVEYEQYF.

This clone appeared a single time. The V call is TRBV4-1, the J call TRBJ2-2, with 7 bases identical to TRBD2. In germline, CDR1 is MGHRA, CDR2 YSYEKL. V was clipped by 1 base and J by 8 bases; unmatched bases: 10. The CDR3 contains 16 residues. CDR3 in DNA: TGCGCCAGCAGCCAAGTGGGACGCCGGGGGGATGGGGAGCTGTTTTTT. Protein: CASSQVGRRGDGELFF.

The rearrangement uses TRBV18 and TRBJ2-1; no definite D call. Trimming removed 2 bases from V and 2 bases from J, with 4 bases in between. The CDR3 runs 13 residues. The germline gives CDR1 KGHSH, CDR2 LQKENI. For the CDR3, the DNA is TGTGCCAGCTCACCATGGACCTACAATGAGCAGTTCTTC. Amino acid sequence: CASSPWTYNEQFF.

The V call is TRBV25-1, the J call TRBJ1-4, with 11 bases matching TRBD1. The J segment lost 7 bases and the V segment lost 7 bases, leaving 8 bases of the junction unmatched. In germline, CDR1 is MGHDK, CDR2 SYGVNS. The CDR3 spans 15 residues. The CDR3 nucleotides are TGTGCCAGCACTTTCAGCGGGACAGGGGGTGAAAAACTGTTTTTT. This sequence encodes CASTFSGTGGEKLFF.

The CDR3 loop reads CASSQDTGQPQHF. The DNA of the CDR3 is TGCGCCAGCAGCCAAGATACAGGTCAGCCCCAGCATTTT. The rearrangement joins TRBV4-3 to TRBJ1-5, with a possible D match to TRBD1 (5 bases). CDR1 and CDR2 (germline): LGHNA, YSLEER. The CDR3 length is 13 residues. Deletions cut 0 bases from V and 6 bases from J, with 6 bases between.

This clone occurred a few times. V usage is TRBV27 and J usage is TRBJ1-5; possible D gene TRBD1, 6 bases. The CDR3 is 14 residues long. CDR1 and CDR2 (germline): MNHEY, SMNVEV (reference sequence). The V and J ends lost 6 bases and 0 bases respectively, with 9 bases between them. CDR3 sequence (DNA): TGTGCCAGCAGCGGACAGAATAGCAATCAGCCCCAGCATTTT. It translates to CASSGQNSNQPQHF.

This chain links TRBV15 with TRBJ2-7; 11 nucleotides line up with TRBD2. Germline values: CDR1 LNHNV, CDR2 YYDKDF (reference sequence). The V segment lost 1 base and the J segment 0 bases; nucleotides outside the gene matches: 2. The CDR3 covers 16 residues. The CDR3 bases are TGTGCCACCAGCAGAGGTAGCGGGGGGGGCTCCTACGAGCAGTACTTC. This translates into CATSRGSGGGSYEQYF.

CDR3 protein: CASSRPNYEQYF. Written as DNA, the CDR3 is TGTGCCAGCAGCCGGCCCAACTACGAGCAGTACTTC. The genes are TRBV2 and TRBJ2-7, with D hard to call. The CDR3 consists of 12 residues. Looked up from germline, CDR1 is SNHLY and CDR2 is FYNNEI. The V gene lost 6 bases and the J gene lost 3 bases, with 9 bases spanning the gap.

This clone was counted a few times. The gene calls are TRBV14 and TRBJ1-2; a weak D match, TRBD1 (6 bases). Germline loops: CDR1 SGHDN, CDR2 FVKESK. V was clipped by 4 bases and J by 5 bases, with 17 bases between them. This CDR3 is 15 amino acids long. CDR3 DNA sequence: TGTGCCAGCAGCCCCCGCGGGGGGGCAGGATATGGCTACACCTTC. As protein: CASSPRGGAGYGYTF. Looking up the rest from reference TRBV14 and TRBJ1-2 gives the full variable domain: EAGVTQFPSHSVIEKGQTVTLRCDPISGHDNLYWYRRVMGKEIKFLLHFVKESKQDESGMPNNRFLAERTGGTYSTLKVQPAELEDSGVYFCASSPRGGAGYGYTFGSGTRLTVV.

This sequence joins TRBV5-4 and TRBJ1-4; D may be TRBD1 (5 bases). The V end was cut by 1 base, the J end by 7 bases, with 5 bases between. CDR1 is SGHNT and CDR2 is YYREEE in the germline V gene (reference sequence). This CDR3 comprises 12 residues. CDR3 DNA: TGTGCCAGCAGCTTGCAGGGTGAAAAACTGTTTTTT. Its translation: CASSLQGEKLFF.

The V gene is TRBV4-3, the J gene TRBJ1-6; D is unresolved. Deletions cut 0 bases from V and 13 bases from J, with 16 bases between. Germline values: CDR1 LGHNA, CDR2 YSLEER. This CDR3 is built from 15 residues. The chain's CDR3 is CASSQDSGLDWPLHF. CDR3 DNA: TGCGCCAGCAGCCAAGATAGTGGCCTCGATTGGCCCCTCCACTTT.

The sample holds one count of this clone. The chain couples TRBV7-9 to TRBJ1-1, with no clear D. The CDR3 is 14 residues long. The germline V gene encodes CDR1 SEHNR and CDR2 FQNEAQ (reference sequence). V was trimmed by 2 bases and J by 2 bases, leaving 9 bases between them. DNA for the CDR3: TGTGCCAGCAGCTTAAGGTCAGTTAACACTGAAGCTTTCTTT. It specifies CASSLRSVNTEAFF.

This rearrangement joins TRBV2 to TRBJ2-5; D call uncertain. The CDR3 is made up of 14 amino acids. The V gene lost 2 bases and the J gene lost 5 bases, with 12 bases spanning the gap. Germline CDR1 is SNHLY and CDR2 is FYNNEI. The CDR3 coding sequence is TGTGCCAGCAGTGAAAATCTCGGGTTCGAGACCCAGTACTTC. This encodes CASSENLGFETQYF.

The CDR3 nucleotides read TGTGCCACCAGCCCGACAGGGACGGGCGGCTACACCTTC. Its translation is CATSPTGTGGYTF. The chain joins TRBV15 to TRBJ1-2, with 7 nucleotides matching TRBD1. This CDR3 comprises 13 residues. CDR1 is LNHNV and CDR2 is YYDKDF in the germline V gene (reference sequence). Trimming cost V 5 bases and J 8 bases; bases outside gene matches: 8.

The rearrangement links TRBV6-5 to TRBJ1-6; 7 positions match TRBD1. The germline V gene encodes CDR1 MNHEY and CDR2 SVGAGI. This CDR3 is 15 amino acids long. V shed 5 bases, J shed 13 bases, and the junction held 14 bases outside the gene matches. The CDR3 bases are TGTGCCAGCAGTACCCGACAGGGTGGAGTCATCCCCCTCCACTTT. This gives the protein CASSTRQGGVIPLHF.

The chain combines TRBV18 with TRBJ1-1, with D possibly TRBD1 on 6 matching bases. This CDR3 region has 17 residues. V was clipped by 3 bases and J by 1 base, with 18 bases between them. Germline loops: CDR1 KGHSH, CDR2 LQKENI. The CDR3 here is CASSPRTGSVSNTEAFF. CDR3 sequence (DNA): TGTGCCAGCTCACCGCGCACAGGGTCGGTATCGAACACTGAAGCTTTCTTT.

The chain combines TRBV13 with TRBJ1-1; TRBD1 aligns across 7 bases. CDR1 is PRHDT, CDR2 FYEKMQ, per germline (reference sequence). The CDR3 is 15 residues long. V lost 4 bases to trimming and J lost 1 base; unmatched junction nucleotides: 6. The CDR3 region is CASSSGGTGNTEAFF. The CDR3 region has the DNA TGTGCCAGCAGCTCAGGGGGTACGGGGAACACTGAAGCTTTCTTT.

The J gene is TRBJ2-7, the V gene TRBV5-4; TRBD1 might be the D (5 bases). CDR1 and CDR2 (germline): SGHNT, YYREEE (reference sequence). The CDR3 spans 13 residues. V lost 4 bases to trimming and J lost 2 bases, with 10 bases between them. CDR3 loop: CASSMDITYEQYF. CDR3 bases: TGTGCCAGCAGCATGGACATAACCTACGAGCAGTACTTC.

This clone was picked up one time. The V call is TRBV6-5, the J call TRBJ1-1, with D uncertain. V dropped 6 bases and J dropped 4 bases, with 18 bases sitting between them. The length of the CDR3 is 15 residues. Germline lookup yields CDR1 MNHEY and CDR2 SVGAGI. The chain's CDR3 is CASRAGGAVTTEAFF. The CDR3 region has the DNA TGTGCCAGCAGGGCGGGAGGAGCGGTCACCACTGAAGCTTTCTTT.